This entry features one T cell receptor (beta chain) sequence. Its antigen is unknown. The treatment denotes: about 20 received Ad26.COV2.S at low or high dose, single or two shots; about 5 received placebo; per-sample allocation not given. Samples came from day 63 after the first vaccine or placebo injection. A Boston donor was an adult aged 18-55 years. The data belong to a study of Ad26.COV2.S vaccination and SARS-CoV-2 variants. Study-level information: Trial arm assignment for the donor was COV1001 Ad26.COV2.S. Study-level results: Spike-specific CD8+ and CD4+ T cell responses reportedly showed substantial breadth after vaccination.

Data came from immunoSEQ multiplex PCR; TCRdb stores just in-frame clones and leaves some out. This sample carries roughly 300,000 clones, 80% to 90% of them seen once, and the ten largest clones take about 10%. This clonotype was sampled from a person aged 18-65 years who received the Ad26.COV2.S COVID-19 vaccine or a placebo. Material: peripheral blood, obtained in a trial of Ad26.COV2.S vaccine versus placebo.

The CDR3 bases are TGTGCCAGCAGCACCGGACAGGGCTGGTCCCGCGAGCAGTACTTC. Its translation is CASSTGQGWSREQYF. J is TRBJ2-7 and V is TRBV9, with 8 bases aligning to TRBD1. The CDR3 length is 15 residues. Germline V lookup: CDR1 SGDLS, CDR2 YYNGEE. V dropped 4 bases and J dropped 6; count of bases not matched to a gene: 12.